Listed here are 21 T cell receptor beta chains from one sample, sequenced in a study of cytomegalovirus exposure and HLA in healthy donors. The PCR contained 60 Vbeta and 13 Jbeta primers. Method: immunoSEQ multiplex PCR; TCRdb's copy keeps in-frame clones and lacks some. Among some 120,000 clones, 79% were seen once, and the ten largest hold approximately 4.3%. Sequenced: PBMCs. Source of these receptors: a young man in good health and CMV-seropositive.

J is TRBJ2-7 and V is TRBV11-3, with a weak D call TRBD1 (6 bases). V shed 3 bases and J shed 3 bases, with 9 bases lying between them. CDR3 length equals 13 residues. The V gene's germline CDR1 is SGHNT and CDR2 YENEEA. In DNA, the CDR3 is TGTGCCAGCAGCTTGAACAGGGTCTACGAGCAGTACTTC. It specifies CASSLNRVYEQYF.

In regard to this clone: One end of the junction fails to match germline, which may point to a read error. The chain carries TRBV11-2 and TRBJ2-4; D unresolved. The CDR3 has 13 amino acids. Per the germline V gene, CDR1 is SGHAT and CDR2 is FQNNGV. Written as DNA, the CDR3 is TGTGCCAGCAGCTTAGATGAAAGAAACAGTCAGTACTTC. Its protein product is CASSLDERNSQYF.

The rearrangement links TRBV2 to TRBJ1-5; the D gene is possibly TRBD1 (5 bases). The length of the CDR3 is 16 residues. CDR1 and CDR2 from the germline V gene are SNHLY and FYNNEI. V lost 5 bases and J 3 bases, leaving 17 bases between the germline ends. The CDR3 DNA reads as TGTGCCAGCAGTCCCGGGTTGACAGATCACAATCAGCCCCAGCATTTT. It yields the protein CASSPGLTDHNQPQHF. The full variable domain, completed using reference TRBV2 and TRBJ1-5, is EPEVTQTPSHQVTQMGQEVILRCVPISNHLYFYWYRQILGQKVEFLVSFYNNEISEKSEIFDDQFSVERPDGSNFTLKIRSTKLEDSAMYFCASSPGLTDHNQPQHFGDGTRLSIL.

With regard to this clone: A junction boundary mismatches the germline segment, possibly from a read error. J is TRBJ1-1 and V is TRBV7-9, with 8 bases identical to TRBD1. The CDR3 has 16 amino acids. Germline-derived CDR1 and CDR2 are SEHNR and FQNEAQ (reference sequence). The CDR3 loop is CSSSSFLRQGSAEAFF. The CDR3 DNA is TGTTCCAGCAGCTCCTTCCTCCGACAGGGGAGCGCTGAAGCTTTCTTT.

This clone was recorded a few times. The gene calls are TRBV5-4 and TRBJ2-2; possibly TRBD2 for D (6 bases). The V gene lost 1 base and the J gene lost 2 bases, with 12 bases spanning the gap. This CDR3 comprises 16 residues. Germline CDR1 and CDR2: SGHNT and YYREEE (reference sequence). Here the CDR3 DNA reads TGTGCCAGCAGCTTGTCTGCGGGAATCAACACCGGGGAGCTGTTTTTT. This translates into CASSLSAGINTGELFF.

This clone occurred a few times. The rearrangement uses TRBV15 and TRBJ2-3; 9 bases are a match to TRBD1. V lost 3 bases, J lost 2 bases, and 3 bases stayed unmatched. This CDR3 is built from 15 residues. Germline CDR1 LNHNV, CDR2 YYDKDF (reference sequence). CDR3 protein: CATSRGQGHTDTQYF. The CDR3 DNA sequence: TGTGCCACCAGCAGGGGACAGGGCCACACAGATACGCAGTATTTT.

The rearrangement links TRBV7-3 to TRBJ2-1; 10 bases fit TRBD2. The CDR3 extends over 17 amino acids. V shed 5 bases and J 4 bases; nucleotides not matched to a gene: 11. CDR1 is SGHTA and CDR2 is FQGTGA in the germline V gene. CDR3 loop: CASSIHHRTSGYNEQFF. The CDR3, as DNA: TGTGCCAGCAGCATACATCATCGGACTAGCGGATACAATGAGCAGTTCTTC.

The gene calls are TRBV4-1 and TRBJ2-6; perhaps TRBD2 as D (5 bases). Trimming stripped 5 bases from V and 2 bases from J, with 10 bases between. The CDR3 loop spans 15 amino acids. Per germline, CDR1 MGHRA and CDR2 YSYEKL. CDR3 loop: CASSEIGAGANVLTF. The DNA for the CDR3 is TGCGCCAGCAGCGAAATCGGGGCTGGGGCCAACGTCCTGACTTTC.

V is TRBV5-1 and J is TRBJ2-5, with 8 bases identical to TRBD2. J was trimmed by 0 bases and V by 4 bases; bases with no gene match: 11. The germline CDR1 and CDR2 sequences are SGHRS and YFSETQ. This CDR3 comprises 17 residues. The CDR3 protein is CASSQNSGGGYQETQYF. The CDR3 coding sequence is TGCGCCAGCAGCCAGAATAGTGGCGGGGGGTACCAAGAGACCCAGTACTTC. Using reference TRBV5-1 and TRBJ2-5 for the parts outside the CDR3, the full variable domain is KAGVTQTPRYLIKTRGQQVTLSCSPISGHRSVSWYQQTPGQGLQFLFEYFSETQRNKGNFPGRFSGRQFSNSRSEMNVSTLELGDSALYLCASSQNSGGGYQETQYFGPGTRLLVL.

CDR3 amino acids: CASSVTGQPYGYTF. The DNA for the CDR3 is TGTGCCAGCAGCGTAACGGGACAGCCTTATGGCTACACCTTC. The chain carries TRBV5-6 and TRBJ1-2; 7 nucleotides match TRBD1. CDR1 is SGHDT and CDR2 is YYEEEE in the germline V gene. V gave up 4 bases and J gave up 5 bases; unmatched junction bases: 8. The CDR3 runs to 14 residues.

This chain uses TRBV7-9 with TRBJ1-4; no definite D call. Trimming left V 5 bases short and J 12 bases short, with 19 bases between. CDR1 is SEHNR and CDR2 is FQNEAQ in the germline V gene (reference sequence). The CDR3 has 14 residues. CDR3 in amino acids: CASSLGRSPVELFF. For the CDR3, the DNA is TGTGCCAGCAGCCTAGGGAGATCCCCGGTGGAACTGTTTTTT.

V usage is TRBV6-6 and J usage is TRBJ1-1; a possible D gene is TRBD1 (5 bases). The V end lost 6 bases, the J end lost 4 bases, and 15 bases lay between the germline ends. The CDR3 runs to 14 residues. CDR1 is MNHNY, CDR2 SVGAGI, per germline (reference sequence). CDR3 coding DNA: TGTGCCAGCAGCCCGCCCTGGGGGGGCACTGAAGCTTTCTTT. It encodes CASSPPWGGTEAFF.

The CDR3 DNA reads as TGTGCCAGCAGCCCCGGGATGGGCGCCTACGAGCAGTACTTC. Its translation is CASSPGMGAYEQYF. This rearrangement joins TRBV9 to TRBJ2-7, with D possibly being TRBD2 (5 bases). The germline V and J ends were trimmed by 4 bases and 2 bases, with 13 bases remaining between them. Per the germline V gene, CDR1 is SGDLS and CDR2 is YYNGEE. The CDR3 totals 14 residues.

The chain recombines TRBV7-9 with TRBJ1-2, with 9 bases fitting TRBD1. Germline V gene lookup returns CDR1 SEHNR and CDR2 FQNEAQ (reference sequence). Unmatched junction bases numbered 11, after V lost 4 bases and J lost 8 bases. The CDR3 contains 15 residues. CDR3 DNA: TGTGCCAGCAGCTCCTGGGACAGGGACCGAGAGGGCTACACCTTC. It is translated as CASSSWDRDREGYTF.

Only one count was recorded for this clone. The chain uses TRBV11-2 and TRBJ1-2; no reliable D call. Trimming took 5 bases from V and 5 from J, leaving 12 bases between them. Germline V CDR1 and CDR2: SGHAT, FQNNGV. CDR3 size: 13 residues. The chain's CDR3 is CASSPTGFYGYTF. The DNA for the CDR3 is TGTGCCAGCAGCCCCACGGGGTTTTATGGCTACACCTTC. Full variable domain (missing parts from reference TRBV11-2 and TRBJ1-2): EAGVAQSPRYKIIEKRQSVAFWCNPISGHATLYWYQQILGQGPKLLIQFQNNGVVDDSQLPKDRFSAERLKGVDSTLKIQPAKLEDSAVYLCASSPTGFYGYTFGSGTRLTVV.

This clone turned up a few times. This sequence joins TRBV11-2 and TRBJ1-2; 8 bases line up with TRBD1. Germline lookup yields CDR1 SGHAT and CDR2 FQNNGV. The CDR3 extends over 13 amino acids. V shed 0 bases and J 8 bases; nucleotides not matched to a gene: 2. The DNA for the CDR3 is TGTGCCAGCAGCTTAGATCGGACAGGGGGCTACACCTTC. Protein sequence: CASSLDRTGGYTF.

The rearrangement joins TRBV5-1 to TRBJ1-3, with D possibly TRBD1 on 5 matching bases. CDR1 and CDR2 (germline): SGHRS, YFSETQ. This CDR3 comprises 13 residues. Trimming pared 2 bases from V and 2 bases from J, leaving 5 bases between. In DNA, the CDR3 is TGCGCCAGCAGCTTCAGGGCTGGAAACACCATATATTTT. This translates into CASSFRAGNTIYF.

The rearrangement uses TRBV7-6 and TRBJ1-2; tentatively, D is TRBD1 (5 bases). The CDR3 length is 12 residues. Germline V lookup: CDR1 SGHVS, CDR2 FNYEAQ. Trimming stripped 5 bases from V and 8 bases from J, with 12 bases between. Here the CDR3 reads CASSQSQEGYTF. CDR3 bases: TGTGCCAGCAGCCAGTCACAGGAAGGCTACACCTTC.

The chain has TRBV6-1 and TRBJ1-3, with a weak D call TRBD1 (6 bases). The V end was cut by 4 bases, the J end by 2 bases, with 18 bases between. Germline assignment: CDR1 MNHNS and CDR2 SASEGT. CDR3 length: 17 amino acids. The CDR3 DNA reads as TGTGCCAGCAGTGGGGGAAGGGGGAGTTTTGCTGGAAACACCATATATTTT. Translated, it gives CASSGGRGSFAGNTIYF.

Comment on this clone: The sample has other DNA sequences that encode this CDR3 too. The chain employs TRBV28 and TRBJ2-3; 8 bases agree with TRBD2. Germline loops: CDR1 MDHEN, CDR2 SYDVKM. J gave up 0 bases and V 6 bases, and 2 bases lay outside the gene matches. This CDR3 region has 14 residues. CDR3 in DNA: TGTGCCAGCAGCACTAGCGGAAGCACAGATACGCAGTATTTT. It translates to CASSTSGSTDTQYF.

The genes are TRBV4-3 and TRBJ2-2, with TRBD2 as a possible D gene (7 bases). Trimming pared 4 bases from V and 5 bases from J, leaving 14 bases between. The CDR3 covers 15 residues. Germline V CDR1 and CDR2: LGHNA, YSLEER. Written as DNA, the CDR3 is TGCGCCAGCAGCCTCCGAGGGGGGGCGACCGGGGAGCTGTTTTTT. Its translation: CASSLRGGATGELFF.